Presented here are 9 T cell receptor beta chains from one specimen sequenced in a study of chemoradiotherapy in HPV16-positive cancers. The protocol was immunoSEQ multiplex PCR, while the TCRdb copy is restricted to in-frame clones and leaves out a portion. The sample shows roughly 28,000 clones, more than 75% of them seen only once. Sequencing used blood, obtained from a patient who underwent chemoradiotherapy. These receptors were collected from a human donor with HPV-associated anogenital cancer.

This chain links TRBV14 with TRBJ2-7; TRBD1 matches at 10 bases. From germline, CDR1 is SGHDN and CDR2 FVKESK. CDR3 size: 15 residues. With V trimmed by 3 bases and J by 3 bases, 5 bases remained unmatched. In DNA form, the CDR3 reads TGTGCCAGCAGCCAGCCGGGACAGGGGATCTACGAGCAGTACTTC. This translates into CASSQPGQGIYEQYF.

The chain links TRBV30 to TRBJ1-1, with D unclear. Trimming stripped 1 base from V and 7 bases from J, with 10 bases between. CDR1 is GTSNPN and CDR2 is SVGIG in the germline V gene (reference sequence). The CDR3 runs 12 residues. DNA for the CDR3: TGTGCCTGGAGTGATGATGAAAATGAAGCTTTCTTT. Protein sequence: CAWSDDENEAFF.

This chain connects TRBV5-4 to TRBJ1-2, with a weak D call TRBD1 (6 bases). The CDR3 is made up of 13 amino acids. The ends were cut back, 4 bases at V and 8 bases at J, with 15 bases in the middle. Germline V gene lookup returns CDR1 SGHNT and CDR2 YYREEE (reference sequence). CDR3 sequence: CASSIGTTGGYTF. CDR3 coding DNA: TGTGCCAGCAGCATAGGGACAACGGGGGGCTACACCTTC.

The chain combines TRBV5-6 with TRBJ2-5, with D possibly being TRBD2 (7 bases). V was clipped by 1 base and J by 1 base, with 17 bases between them. Germline loops: CDR1 SGHDT, CDR2 YYEEEE. The CDR3 loop spans 17 amino acids. The CDR3 region is CASSLFGRGQSQETQYF. The CDR3, as DNA: TGTGCCAGCAGCTTGTTTGGGCGGGGGCAATCCCAAGAGACCCAGTACTTC.

This clone was recorded only once. The V and J genes are TRBV25-1 and TRBJ2-3; D unclear. The CDR3 covers 14 residues. Trimming stripped 5 bases from V and 2 bases from J, with 11 bases between. The V gene's germline CDR1 is MGHDK and CDR2 SYGVNS. CDR3 sequence reads: CASSLEQNTDTQYF. In nucleotides, the CDR3 is TGTGCCAGCAGTCTCGAACAGAACACAGATACGCAGTATTTT.

This chain links TRBV6-1 with TRBJ2-1; 9 bases line up with TRBD2. The CDR3 contains 17 residues. Germline V gene lookup returns CDR1 MNHNS and CDR2 SASEGT. Trimming cost V 2 bases and J 7 bases; bases outside gene matches: 12. CDR3 sequence: CASSETGGGGATNEQFF. The CDR3 DNA sequence: TGTGCCAGCAGTGAAACTGGTGGCGGGGGGGCCACTAATGAGCAGTTCTTC.

The chain recombines TRBV9 with TRBJ2-5; the D gene could be TRBD1 or TRBD2 (5 bases each). CDR1 is SGDLS, CDR2 YYNGEE, per germline. CDR3 length: 17 residues. V lost 3 bases and J 5 bases, leaving 23 bases between the germline ends. The CDR3 sequence: CASSDPPGRPRGETQYF. DNA for the CDR3: TGTGCCAGCAGCGACCCCCCGGGGCGGCCCCGAGGGGAGACCCAGTACTTC. Full variable domain (missing parts from reference TRBV9 and TRBJ2-5): DSGVTQTPKHLITATGQRVTLRCSPRSGDLSVYWYQQSLDQGLQFLIQYYNGEERAKGNILERFSAQQFPDLHSELNLSSLELGDSALYFCASSDPPGRPRGETQYFGPGTRLLVL.

The chain joins TRBV20-1 to TRBJ1-2; no clear D. V gave up 0 bases and J gave up 4 bases, with 3 bases separating them. CDR3 length: 11 residues. Germline CDR1 and CDR2: DFQATT and SNEGSKA (reference sequence). The CDR3 loop is CSARDSYGYTF. The CDR3 DNA sequence: TGCAGTGCTAGAGACTCCTATGGCTACACCTTC.

This sequence joins TRBV5-1 and TRBJ1-1; D perhaps matches TRBD1 (5 bases). Germline lookup yields CDR1 SGHRS and CDR2 YFSETQ. The CDR3 has 14 residues. The V end lost 2 bases, the J end lost 4 bases, and 12 bases lay between the germline ends. The CDR3 region is CASSFEPGFTEAFF. The CDR3, as DNA: TGCGCCAGCAGCTTCGAACCAGGGTTCACTGAAGCTTTCTTT.